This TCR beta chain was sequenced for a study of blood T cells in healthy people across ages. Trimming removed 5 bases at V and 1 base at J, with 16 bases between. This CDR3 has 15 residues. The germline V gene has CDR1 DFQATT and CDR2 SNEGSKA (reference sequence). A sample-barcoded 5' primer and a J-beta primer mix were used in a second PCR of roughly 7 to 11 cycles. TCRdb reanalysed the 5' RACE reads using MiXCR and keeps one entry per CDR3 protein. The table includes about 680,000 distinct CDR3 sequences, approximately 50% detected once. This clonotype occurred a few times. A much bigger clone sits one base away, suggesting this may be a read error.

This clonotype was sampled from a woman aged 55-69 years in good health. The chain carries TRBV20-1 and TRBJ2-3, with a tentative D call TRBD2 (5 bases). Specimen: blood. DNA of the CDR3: TGCAGTGCTGGCGATGGGAGTCTCGGCACAGATACGCAGTATTTT. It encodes CSAGDGSLGTDTQYF.